These 18 T cell receptor beta chains came from one sample sequenced in a study of cytomegalovirus exposure and HLA in healthy donors. This table comes from immunoSEQ multiplex PCR, and its TCRdb copy is limited to in-frame clones, with some not included. Here the sample spans around 200,000 clones, roughly four fifths being singletons. The specimen sequenced was PBMCs. These receptors all stem from a woman under 30 in good health and CMV-seropositive.

The genes are TRBV29-1 and TRBJ1-4, with D perhaps TRBD1 (5 bases). Trimming took off 7 bases at V and 8 bases at J, with 11 bases between the two ends. Germline V gene sequence: CDR1 SQVTM, CDR2 ANQGSEA. The CDR3 loop spans 11 amino acids. CDR3 in DNA: TGCAGCGCTCTTCGGGGGGAAAAACTGTTTTTT. Its protein is CSALRGEKLFF.

The rearrangement uses TRBV5-1 and TRBJ2-6; D is possibly TRBD1 (6 bases). Germline CDR1 reads SGHRS; CDR2 reads YFSETQ. The V end lost 5 bases, the J end lost 0 bases, and 9 bases lay between the germline ends. CDR3 length: 15 residues. DNA for the CDR3: TGCGCCAGCAGGGACAGCCTCTCTGGGGCCAACGTCCTGACTTTC. It codes for CASRDSLSGANVLTF.

V and J are TRBV2 and TRBJ2-5, with 11 bases matching TRBD1. The length of the CDR3 is 14 residues. V trimming: 6 bases; J trimming: 5 bases; junction bases outside the gene matches: 5. The germline CDR1 and CDR2 sequences are SNHLY and FYNNEI. The CDR3 spells CASSADRGPETQYF. The CDR3 DNA sequence: TGTGCCAGCAGCGCGGACAGGGGGCCGGAGACCCAGTACTTC.

This chain connects TRBV5-1 to TRBJ1-3; D is undetermined. Per germline, CDR1 SGHRS and CDR2 YFSETQ. The CDR3 is 15 amino acids. Trimming left V 8 bases short and J 3 bases short, with 18 bases between. In nucleotides, the CDR3 is TGCGCCAGTCAGAAGTCTCGGGATTTTGGAAACACCATATATTTT. Translation: CASQKSRDFGNTIYF.

This chain links TRBV7-9 with TRBJ1-4; 7 bases line up with TRBD1. Trimming took 4 bases from V and 4 from J; bases not matched to a gene: 3. The germline gives CDR1 SEHNR, CDR2 FQNEAQ (reference sequence). This CDR3 contains 14 residues. CDR3 amino acids: CASSYRGNNEKLFF. The DNA of the CDR3 is TGTGCCAGCAGCTACAGGGGCAATAATGAAAAACTGTTTTTT.

The rearrangement joins TRBV13 to TRBJ1-2; D not resolved. The germline CDR1 and CDR2 sequences are PRHDT and FYEKMQ (reference sequence). Trimming pared 5 bases from V and 0 bases from J, leaving 13 bases between. CDR3 size: 15 residues. As DNA, the CDR3 is TGTGCCAGCAGCGACTCCAATAGGCCTAACTATGGCTACACCTTC. Its translation: CASSDSNRPNYGYTF.

V is TRBV5-1 and J is TRBJ2-7, with 8 bases identical to TRBD1. Germline CDR1 and CDR2: SGHRS and YFSETQ. V gave up 3 bases and J gave up 7 bases; unmatched junction bases: 12. The CDR3 consists of 15 residues. This chain's CDR3 is CASSSPRQGSREQYF. CDR3 DNA sequence: TGCGCCAGCAGCTCTCCCCGACAGGGGTCTCGGGAGCAGTACTTC.

The V call is TRBV12-5, the J call TRBJ1-1; D unresolved. CDR1 is LGHNT and CDR2 is FRNRAP in the germline V gene. V was trimmed by 7 bases and J by 5 bases, leaving 8 bases between them. CDR3 length equals 11 residues. The CDR3 nucleotides read TGTGCTAGTGTCACGGTTACTGAAGCTTTCTTT. Its protein product is CASVTVTEAFF.

This chain connects TRBV6-1 to TRBJ2-1; D unclear. V dropped 8 bases and J dropped 6 bases, with 14 bases sitting between them. CDR3 length: 13 residues. CDR1 is MNHNS, CDR2 SASEGT, per germline. The CDR3 here is CASQGGPTNEQFF. In DNA, the CDR3 is TGTGCCAGCCAAGGTGGGCCCACCAATGAGCAGTTCTTC.

This clone was detected once. The chain recombines TRBV19 with TRBJ2-1, with D unresolved. This CDR3 region has 12 residues. V gave up 6 bases and J gave up 2 bases, with 5 bases separating them. Germline CDR1 and CDR2: LNHDA and SQIVND (reference sequence). The CDR3 loop is CASSLPYNEQFF. CDR3 sequence (DNA): TGTGCCAGTAGCCTTCCCTACAATGAGCAGTTCTTC.

The chain carries TRBV6-1 and TRBJ1-6; D is possibly TRBD1 (5 bases). Germline V gene lookup returns CDR1 MNHNS and CDR2 SASEGT. Trimming took off 4 bases at V and 8 bases at J, with 6 bases between the two ends. The CDR3 consists of 12 residues. The CDR3 sequence is CASSVRDSPLHF. Written as DNA, the CDR3 is TGTGCCAGCAGTGTCAGGGATTCACCCCTCCACTTT.

The chain has TRBV5-6 and TRBJ2-5; no definite D call. CDR1 and CDR2 (germline): SGHDT, YYEEEE. The CDR3 has 14 residues. V lost 4 bases and J 5 bases, leaving 15 bases between the germline ends. The CDR3 reads CASSRTLRLETQYF. The CDR3 DNA follows: TGTGCCAGCAGCCGAACCCTGCGTTTGGAGACCCAGTACTTC.

This clone was detected only a few times. This rearrangement joins TRBV7-8 to TRBJ1-5; tentative D call: TRBD1 (5 bases). Trimming pared 5 bases from V and 2 bases from J, leaving 13 bases between. This CDR3 spans 15 amino acids. Looked up from germline, CDR1 is SGHVS and CDR2 is FQNEAQ. CDR3 region: CASSDGGVRNQPQHF. CDR3 in DNA: TGTGCCAGCAGCGACGGAGGGGTTCGCAATCAGCCCCAGCATTTT.

The V call is TRBV5-4, the J call TRBJ1-5; no definite D call. V lost 4 bases and J 11 bases, leaving 16 bases between the germline ends. CDR1 SGHNT and CDR2 YYREEE come from the germline V gene (reference sequence). The length of the CDR3 is 13 residues. The DNA for the CDR3 is TGTGCCAGCAGCCCGCGACCGGGTTGGTCCCAGCATTTT. Its protein is CASSPRPGWSQHF.

This chain's CDR3 is CSVRDSGFSYEQYF. The CDR3 coding sequence is TGCAGCGTTCGGGATAGCGGGTTCTCCTACGAGCAGTACTTC. V usage is TRBV29-1 and J usage is TRBJ2-7; TRBD2 aligns across 7 bases. Trimming at V came to 5 bases and at J to 0 bases, leaving 7 bases not matched to a gene. CDR3 size: 14 residues. Germline V gene sequence: CDR1 SQVTM, CDR2 ANQGSEA.

The V gene is TRBV7-2, the J gene TRBJ2-2; 9 nucleotides align to TRBD1. Germline V gene data show CDR1 as SGHTA and CDR2 as FQGNSA. The junction had 7 bases not matched to a gene; V was cut back by 5 bases and J by 6 bases. The CDR3 spans 15 residues. In nucleotides, the CDR3 is TGTGCCAGCAGCACCGGGACAGGGTATTCCGGGGAGCTGTTTTTT. Translation gives CASSTGTGYSGELFF. The variable domain in full, completed from reference TRBV7-2 and TRBJ2-2, reads GAGVSQSPSNKVTEKGKDVELRCDPISGHTALYWYRQSLGQGLEFLIYFQGNSAPDKSGLPSDRFSAERTGGSVSTLTIQRTQQEDSAVYLCASSTGTGYSGELFFGEGSRLTVL.

V is TRBV11-2 and J is TRBJ2-5; 12 nucleotides match TRBD2. CDR1 SGHAT and CDR2 FQNNGV come from the germline V gene. The V segment lost 1 base and the J segment 2 bases; nucleotides outside the gene matches: 5. This CDR3 is 17 amino acids long. The CDR3 DNA follows: TGTGCCAGCAGCTTAGCTAGCGGGGGGGCGGTGCAAGAGACCCAGTACTTC. The encoded protein is CASSLASGGAVQETQYF.

The chain carries TRBV7-2 and TRBJ1-2, with TRBD1 matching 8 bases. The CDR3 totals 17 residues. The V and J ends lost 8 bases and 4 bases, in that order; junction bases with no gene match: 18. Per germline, CDR1 SGHTA and CDR2 FQGNSA. The chain's CDR3 is CASASGQGRSNFYGYTF. The CDR3 coding sequence is TGTGCCAGCGCCTCCGGACAGGGAAGGAGTAATTTCTATGGCTACACCTTC.